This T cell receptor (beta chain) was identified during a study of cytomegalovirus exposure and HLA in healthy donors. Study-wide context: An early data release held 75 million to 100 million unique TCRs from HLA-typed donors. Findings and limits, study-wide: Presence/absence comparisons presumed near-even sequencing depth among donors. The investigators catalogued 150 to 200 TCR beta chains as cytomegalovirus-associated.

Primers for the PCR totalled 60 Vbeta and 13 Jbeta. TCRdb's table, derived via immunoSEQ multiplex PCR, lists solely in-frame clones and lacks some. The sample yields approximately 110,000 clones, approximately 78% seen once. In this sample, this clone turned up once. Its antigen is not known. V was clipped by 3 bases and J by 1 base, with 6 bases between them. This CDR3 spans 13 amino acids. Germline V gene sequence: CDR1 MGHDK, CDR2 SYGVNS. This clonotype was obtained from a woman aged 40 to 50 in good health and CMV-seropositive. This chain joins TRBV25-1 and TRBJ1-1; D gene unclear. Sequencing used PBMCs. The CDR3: CASSDRSNTEAFF. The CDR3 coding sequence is TGTGCCAGCAGTGACAGGTCGAACACTGAAGCTTTCTTT. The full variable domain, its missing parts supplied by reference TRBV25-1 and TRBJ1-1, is EADIYQTPRYLVIGTGKKITLECSQTMGHDKMYWYQQDPGMELHLIHYSYGVNSTEKGDLSSESTVSRIRTEHFPLTLESARPSHTSQYLCASSDRSNTEAFFGQGTRLTVV.